The present T cell receptor beta chain was sequenced within a study of blood T cell repertoires in COVID-19. There are 16 residues in the CDR3. The V gene's germline CDR1 is SGHRS and CDR2 YFSETQ. V lost 6 bases, J lost 0 bases, and 15 bases lay in between. Assay used: immunoSEQ multiplex PCR; TCRdb lists only in-frame clones, some missing. The table shows 200,000 to 250,000 clones, with about four fifths occurring only once. The V and J genes are TRBV5-1 and TRBJ2-2, with D maybe TRBD1 (6 bases). The source material was peripheral blood. This receptor was identified in a man older than 75 with acute or convalescent COVID-19. The CDR3 DNA reads as TGCGCCAGCACTCCTCCGGGACACGCGAACACCGGGGAGCTGTTTTTT. This translates into CASTPPGHANTGELFF.